This T cell receptor (beta chain) came from a study of Graves' ophthalmopathy and Graves' hyperthyroidism. Other autoimmune diseases, uncontrolled infections, pregnancy or lactation led to the exclusion of patients. Study results and caveats: Among expanded thyroid clonotypes above 0.001 frequency, most also occurred in blood. Ophthalmopathy and stable hyperthyroidism were discriminated by a 13-signature model, with approximately 88% sensitivity and approximately 81% specificity.

This clonotype was seen ten or more times. Its antigen remains unknown. Transcripts of RNA were the source for amplifying TCR beta CDR3 regions. HTBI primers were employed in first-round RT-PCR, then a second-round multiplex PCR followed. In TCRdb, the multiplex PCR reads were re-called with MiXCR into one record per CDR3 protein. The repertoire holds about 170,000 distinct CDR3 sequences, less than 45% seen once, with 5.8% in the top ten. J lost 4 bases, V lost 0 bases, and 8 bases had no gene match. Germline CDR1 reads SQVTM; CDR2 reads ANQGSEA. The CDR3 covers 16 residues. The sample was peripheral blood. The sequence came from a woman aged 35 to 49 with Graves' ophthalmopathy. The chain joins TRBV29-1 to TRBJ2-1, with 8 bases lining up with TRBD2. CDR3 bases: TGCAGCGTTGAAGATCTCCCGGGACTAGGTTACAATGAGCAGTTCTTC. Its translation: CSVEDLPGLGYNEQFF.